What follows are 22 T cell receptor beta chains derived from one specimen sequenced in a study of T cell repertoires in cytomegalovirus infection. TCRdb re-called the reads through MiXCR, storing one row per CDR3 protein. The sample holds some 110,000 distinct CDR3 sequences; about 9.5% are singletons and the top ten take 31%. For these receptors, no antigen is known. Material for sequencing was PBMCs, sequenced either directly or after in vitro stimulation (not recorded which). The receptors come from a human donor in good health (CMV status not recorded). Some clones in this sample may be carry-over from other donors' samples.

This clonotype was recorded at least ten times. V usage is TRBV7-2 and J usage is TRBJ2-4; TRBD1 might be the D (5 bases). The CDR3 extends over 16 amino acids. Trimming shortened V by 1 base and J by 10 bases, and 20 bases separated the two germline ends. Per germline, CDR1 SGHTA and CDR2 FQGNSA. The CDR3 DNA sequence: TGTGCCAGCAGCTTAGGTTCGGTAGGGGCCTTAGGGATTCAGTACTTC. Its protein product is CASSLGSVGALGIQYF.

This clonotype was recorded at least ten times. The J gene is TRBJ2-1, the V gene TRBV11-1; no reliable D call. The CDR3 extends over 11 amino acids. Trimming removed 1 base from V and 5 bases from J, with 0 bases in between. CDR1 SGHAT and CDR2 FQDESV come from the germline V gene (reference sequence). CDR3 coding DNA: TGTGCCAGCAGCTTAGACAATGAGCAGTTCTTC. It is translated as CASSLDNEQFF.

V usage is TRBV13 and J usage is TRBJ2-7, with 13 bases identical to TRBD2. The CDR3 contains 16 residues. Trimming at V came to 0 bases and at J to 6 bases, leaving 5 bases not matched to a gene. The germline V gene has CDR1 PRHDT and CDR2 FYEKMQ (reference sequence). CDR3 sequence reads: CASSLGPGTSGAEQYF. The DNA of the CDR3 is TGTGCCAGCAGCTTAGGTCCCGGGACTAGCGGGGCCGAGCAGTACTTC.

The sample holds a few counts of this clonotype. The chain couples TRBV7-2 to TRBJ2-2; 8 nucleotides match TRBD1. J was trimmed by 5 bases and V by 5 bases; bases with no gene match: 7. Germline CDR1 is SGHTA and CDR2 is FQGNSA. This CDR3 region has 15 residues. The CDR3 DNA reads TGTGCCAGCAGCCCAGACAGGGGTCGTACCGGGGAGCTGTTTTTT. It specifies CASSPDRGRTGELFF.

For this clonotype: This could be a read error, since a much larger clone is one nucleotide away. The genes are TRBV7-6 and TRBJ2-5, with D possibly being TRBD1 (5 bases). CDR3 length: 15 amino acids. The V end was cut by 1 base, the J end by 2 bases, with 11 bases between. Germline-derived CDR1 and CDR2 are SGHVS and FNYEAQ. CDR3 bases: TGTGCCAGCAGCTTAGTTCCCGACAGACAAGAGACCCAGTACTTC. Its translation is CASSLVPDRQETQYF.

V and J are TRBV6-5 and TRBJ1-5; 7 bases match TRBD1. This CDR3 is 17 amino acids long. In germline, CDR1 is MNHEY, CDR2 SVGAGI. Losses at the gene ends were 5 bases for V and 6 bases for J; bases not matched to a gene: 16. CDR3 coding DNA: TGTGCCAGCAGTCCAAGGACAGGCGGGACCGGTAGTCAGCCCCAGCATTTT. The encoded protein is CASSPRTGGTGSQPQHF.

This clonotype showed up many times. The chain links TRBV15 to TRBJ2-1, with TRBD2 identical over 12 bases. V was clipped by 4 bases and J by 6 bases; unmatched bases: 4. CDR1 and CDR2 from the germline V gene are LNHNV and YYDKDF (reference sequence). The CDR3 has 15 residues. CDR3 nucleotides: TGTGCCACCAGCACCGGGACTAGCGGGTCCAATGAGCAGTTCTTC. Translation gives CATSTGTSGSNEQFF.

The chain couples TRBV7-8 to TRBJ1-1, with a weak D call TRBD1 (5 bases). The CDR3 loop spans 17 amino acids. Germline-derived CDR1 and CDR2 are SGHVS and FQNEAQ. V lost 3 bases to trimming and J lost 4 bases, with 21 bases between them. CDR3 coding DNA: TGTGCCAGCAGCTTCTCCGGGGCCCGAGGGGAGGGCACTGAAGCTTTCTTT. This gives the protein CASSFSGARGEGTEAFF. Based on the CDR3 plus reference TRBV7-8 and TRBJ1-1, the full variable domain is GAGVSQSPRYKVAKRGQDVALRCDPISGHVSLFWYQQALGQGPEFLTYFQNEAQLDKSGLPSDRFFAERPEGSVSTLKIQRTQQEDSAVYLCASSFSGARGEGTEAFFGQGTRLTVV.

Of note for this clonotype: This may arise from a read error, as a much more abundant clone is one base away. The chain recombines TRBV10-3 with TRBJ1-1; TRBD1 agrees at 7 bases. Germline V gene lookup returns CDR1 ENHRY and CDR2 SYGVKD. The CDR3 contains 12 residues. CDR3 sequence (DNA): TGTGCCGTCAGTGACAGGGACACTGAAGCTTTCTTT. Amino acid sequence: CAVSDRDTEAFF.

This clonotype has a handful of counts. The V gene is TRBV12-3 or TRBV12-4, the J gene TRBJ2-5; D may be TRBD2 (6 bases). This CDR3 is 13 amino acids long. V lost 6 bases and J lost 9, with 17 bases in between. The CDR3 DNA reads TGTGCCAGCAGCCCTACAGGACCGGGGGCCCAGTACTTC. This translates into CASSPTGPGAQYF.

In its sample, this clonotype was seen many times. This rearrangement joins TRBV7-2 to TRBJ2-7; 7 positions agree with TRBD1. CDR3 length equals 13 residues. V lost 6 bases and J lost 1; bases outside the gene matches: 3. Per the germline V gene, CDR1 is SGHTA and CDR2 is FQGNSA. CDR3 sequence reads: CASRLGQSYEQYF. CDR3 nucleotide sequence: TGTGCCAGCAGGTTGGGACAGTCCTACGAGCAGTACTTC.

This clonotype was seen at least ten times. J is TRBJ2-3 and V is TRBV4-1; 12 bases are shared with TRBD2. The CDR3 has 19 amino acids. Germline V gives CDR1 MGHRA, CDR2 YSYEKL. The V gene end was trimmed by 5 bases and the J gene end by 3 bases; junction bases not matched to a gene: 15. CDR3 DNA: TGCGCCAGCAGCGGATCGACTAGCGGGAGAAGTGAGAGGACAGATACGCAGTATTTT. Its translation: CASSGSTSGRSERTDTQYF.

This clonotype appeared many times. The V and J genes are TRBV7-2 and TRBJ2-3, with 8 bases identical to TRBD2. CDR3 length equals 15 residues. Trimming took 6 bases from V and 1 from J; bases not matched to a gene: 6. Germline assignment: CDR1 SGHTA and CDR2 FQGNSA. The CDR3 region is CASRPAGLGTDTQYF. The CDR3 bases are TGTGCCAGCAGACCTGCGGGACTAGGCACAGATACGCAGTATTTT.

In this sample, this clonotype turned up a few times. The gene calls are TRBV19 and TRBJ1-4, with D possibly matching TRBD1 (5 bases). The CDR3 covers 14 residues. V lost 5 bases and J 5 bases, leaving 12 bases between the germline ends. The germline V gene has CDR1 LNHDA and CDR2 SQIVND (reference sequence). The CDR3 spells CASSWPGKNEKLFF. In DNA form, the CDR3 reads TGTGCCAGTAGTTGGCCAGGGAAGAATGAAAAACTGTTTTTT.

This clonotype was observed a handful of times. The gene calls are TRBV30 and TRBJ2-5, with 8 positions matching TRBD2. Per the germline V gene, CDR1 is GTSNPN and CDR2 is SVGIG (reference sequence). The CDR3 covers 14 residues. J was trimmed by 5 bases and V by 4 bases; bases with no gene match: 9. Here the CDR3 reads CAWKHGRAFETQYF. CDR3 bases: TGTGCCTGGAAACACGGGAGGGCCTTCGAGACCCAGTACTTC.

This clonotype showed up many times. The chain uses TRBV28 and TRBJ1-1; D remains ambiguous. Trimming shortened V by 7 bases and J by 1 base, and 13 bases separated the two germline ends. CDR1 is MDHEN and CDR2 is SYDVKM in the germline V gene. There are 14 residues in the CDR3. CDR3 nucleotide sequence: TGTGCCAGCACCTTCTTGGGCCAGAACACTGAAGCTTTCTTT. Its translation is CASTFLGQNTEAFF.

This clonotype was seen a few times. The genes are TRBV7-9 and TRBJ2-5, with D possibly being TRBD1 (5 bases). CDR1 and CDR2 (germline): SEHNR, FQNEAQ (reference sequence). The germline V and J ends were trimmed by 5 bases and 0 bases, with 7 bases remaining between them. The CDR3 loop spans 13 amino acids. The CDR3 region has the DNA TGTGCCAGCAGCATGGACAACCAAGAGACCCAGTACTTC. The encoded protein is CASSMDNQETQYF.

This clonotype was counted ten times or more. This rearrangement joins TRBV11-2 to TRBJ1-1, with 7 bases lining up with TRBD1. CDR1 is SGHAT, CDR2 FQNNGV, per germline. J gave up 2 bases and V 5 bases, and 11 bases lay outside the gene matches. The CDR3 has 16 residues. The CDR3 bases are TGTGCCAGCAGCGCGATCGACAGGGTTTTAAACACTGAAGCTTTCTTT. Translating gives CASSAIDRVLNTEAFF.

This clonotype was seen ten or more times. The J gene is TRBJ2-1, the V gene TRBV24-1; 9 bases agree with TRBD2. With V trimmed by 4 bases and J by 5 bases, 11 bases remained unmatched. The CDR3 contains 17 residues. The germline gives CDR1 KGHDR, CDR2 SFDVKD. The CDR3 DNA sequence: TGTGCCACCAGTGACCCCGGGGGGAGCGGGAGGAACAATGAGCAGTTCTTC. It is translated as CATSDPGGSGRNNEQFF.

By sample fraction, this clonotype is medium-sized. The chain is built from TRBV7-2 and TRBJ2-7; TRBD2 aligns across 11 bases. CDR3 size: 16 residues. The germline V gene has CDR1 SGHTA and CDR2 FQGNSA. The ends lost 5 bases at V and 0 bases at J; junction bases unmatched: 6. CDR3 DNA: TGTGCCAGCAGCCCACTAGCGGGAGTGGTCTCCTACGAGCAGTACTTC. Translation: CASSPLAGVVSYEQYF. Based on the CDR3 plus reference TRBV7-2 and TRBJ2-7, the full variable domain is GAGVSQSPSNKVTEKGKDVELRCDPISGHTALYWYRQSLGQGLEFLIYFQGNSAPDKSGLPSDRFSAERTGGSVSTLTIQRTQQEDSAVYLCASSPLAGVVSYEQYFGPGTRLTVT.

There are a few counts of this clonotype. The gene calls are TRBV27 and TRBJ1-1; weak D call: TRBD1 (5 bases). Trimming removed 7 bases from V and 0 bases from J, with 12 bases in between. CDR1 is MNHEY and CDR2 is SMNVEV in the germline V gene (reference sequence). The CDR3 is made up of 14 amino acids. CDR3 in amino acids: CASMVGTLNTEAFF. As DNA, the CDR3 is TGTGCCAGCATGGTAGGGACCTTGAACACTGAAGCTTTCTTT.

The J gene is TRBJ2-1, the V gene TRBV5-1; 8 nucleotides match TRBD2. This CDR3 spans 13 amino acids. Germline V gene lookup returns CDR1 SGHRS and CDR2 YFSETQ. The junction had 5 bases not matched to a gene; V was cut back by 3 bases and J by 9 bases. Here the CDR3 reads CASSWGLEGEQFF. The CDR3 DNA is TGCGCCAGCAGCTGGGGACTAGAGGGTGAGCAGTTCTTC. The complete variable domain, with remaining parts taken from reference TRBV5-1 and TRBJ2-1, reads KAGVTQTPRYLIKTRGQQVTLSCSPISGHRSVSWYQQTPGQGLQFLFEYFSETQRNKGNFPGRFSGRQFSNSRSEMNVSTLELGDSALYLCASSWGLEGEQFFGPGTRLTVL.